This TCR beta chain was observed in a study of shared clonotypes between healthy human individuals. The study's findings and limits: Clonotypes shared by all four donors outscored non-shared clonotypes in generation probability. A handful of donors showed sharing of about 4.7% of naive CD4 clonotypes.

As processed by the authors: ImmunoSEQ gave junction-only sequences without quality scores, so filtering differed. The protocol was immunoSEQ multiplex PCR, while the TCRdb copy is restricted to in-frame clones and leaves out a portion. V, J and clone size derive from that table, while D and trimming were established from the DNA sequence. The sample lists some 2,000,000 clones, about 95% occurring once. Of note for this clone: Its antigen remains unidentified. In the same sample, other DNA sequences code for this CDR3.

CD45RO-negative, CCR7-positively selected cells formed the naive CD8 fraction, excluding terminally differentiated effector memory CD45RA+ cells. Every donor was a Caucasian adult from Nashville, Tennessee. The sequence derives from a man aged 18 to 35 in good health. The sequencing sample was made of naive CD8+ T cells sorted from blood.

CDR3: CASSYSTPSYEQYF. CDR3 sequence (DNA): TGTGCCAGCAGTTACTCGACTCCTTCCTACGAGCAGTACTTC. The chain recombines TRBV6-5 with TRBJ2-7; D is unclear. Germline-derived CDR1 and CDR2 are MNHEY and SVGAGI. V was pared by 0 bases and J by 1 base, with 7 bases between. The CDR3 has 14 residues.